This TCR beta chain emerged from a study of T cell repertoires in cytomegalovirus infection. About the research overall: Public TCR beta signatures provided an indication of both CMV infection and a matching HLA type.

V shed 5 bases and J shed 0 bases, with 17 bases lying between them. Germline CDR1 and CDR2: MNHNY and SVGAGI (reference sequence). There are 17 residues in the CDR3. A word on this clonotype: Its specificity is not known.

Findings and caveats of the study: CMV-specific TCR beta clonotypes restricted by HLA-C dominated the ex vivo response.

In TCRdb, the reads were re-called with MiXCR into one record per CDR3 protein. The sample shows 700,000 to 950,000 distinct CDR3 sequences, roughly 33% of them seen only once. The sequence derives from a human donor in good health (CMV status not recorded). Some clones in this sample may be carry-over from other donors' samples. The V call is TRBV6-6, the J call TRBJ1-3, with D unresolved. The input for sequencing was cultured CD8+ T cells from PBMCs, taken from culture after CMV antigen stimulation. The DNA for the CDR3 is TGTGCCAGCAGTCTTCCCAGGAGCCAAAGCTCTGGAAACACCATATATTTT. This sequence encodes CASSLPRSQSSGNTIYF.